Listed below are T cell receptor beta chains from one sample, sequenced in a study of blood T cell repertoires in COVID-19. Measured with immunoSEQ multiplex PCR; TCRdb has only the in-frame clones, and not every one. The sample holds 140,000 to 150,000 clones, about 90% seen once. Sequenced material: peripheral blood. Source of these receptors: a woman aged 50 to 60 with acute or convalescent COVID-19. Both conserved end residues are part of each CDR3.

>TRBV7-2|TRBJ2-7
CASSGGSSYEQYF
>TRBV18|TRBJ2-1
CASSPLYSPRGLRTYNEQFF
>TRBV4-1|TRBJ1-1
CASSQGDGQMNTEAFF
>TRBV4-1|TRBJ1-2
CASSQEEGARYGYTF
>TRBV28|TRBJ1-1
CASTTVGRGNTEAFF
>TRBV7-3|TRBJ1-1
CASSPGGTSEAFF
>TRBV7-8|TRBJ2-7
CASSPRGSPVREQYF
>TRBV27|TRBJ2-7
CASNRLTGEEQYF
>TRBV12-3/TRBV12-4|TRBJ2-5
CASSFTEETQYF
>TRBV11-3|TRBJ2-1
CASSLYREGPGVDEQFF
>TRBV9|TRBJ2-3
CASSVGGYADTQYF
>TRBV29-1|TRBJ1-1
CSGVVRTPNTEAFF
>TRBV7-9|TRBJ2-6
CASSPYGANVLTF
>TRBV7-3|TRBJ2-1
CASSHPGTANEQFF
>TRBV25-1|TRBJ1-3
CASSESWHTIYF
>TRBV28|TRBJ1-6
CASGPGTVISPLHF
>TRBV9|TRBJ2-5
CASSVEIEYQETQYF
>TRBV19|TRBJ1-1
CASSLTANTEAFF
>TRBV9|TRBJ1-2
CASSESGDYGYTF
>TRBV19|TRBJ1-5
CASSGRQGKLQPQHF